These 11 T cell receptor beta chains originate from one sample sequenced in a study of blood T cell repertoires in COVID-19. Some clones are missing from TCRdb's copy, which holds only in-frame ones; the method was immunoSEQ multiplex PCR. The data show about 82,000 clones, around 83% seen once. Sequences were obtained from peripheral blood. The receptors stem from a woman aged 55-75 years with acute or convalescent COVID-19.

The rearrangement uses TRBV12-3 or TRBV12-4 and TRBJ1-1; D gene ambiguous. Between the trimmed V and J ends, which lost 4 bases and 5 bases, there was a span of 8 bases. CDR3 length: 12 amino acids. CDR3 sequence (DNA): TGTGCCAGCAGTTGGCAGAGGACTGAAGCTTTCTTT. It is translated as CASSWQRTEAFF.

The CDR3 sequence: CASVLAGSTDTQYF. The CDR3 DNA reads TGTGCCAGCGTCCTAGCGGGGAGCACAGATACGCAGTATTTT. The gene calls are TRBV6-6 and TRBJ2-3; TRBD2 aligns across 9 bases. The CDR3 runs to 14 residues. Losses at the gene ends were 8 bases for V and 0 bases for J; bases not matched to a gene: 3. The germline V gene encodes CDR1 MNHNY and CDR2 SVGAGI (reference sequence).

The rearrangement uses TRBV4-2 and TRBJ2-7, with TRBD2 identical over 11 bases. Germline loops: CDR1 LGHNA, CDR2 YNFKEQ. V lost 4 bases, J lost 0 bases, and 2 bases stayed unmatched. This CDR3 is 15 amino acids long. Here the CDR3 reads CASSRLAGISYEQYF. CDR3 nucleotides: TGTGCCAGCAGCCGACTAGCGGGGATCTCCTACGAGCAGTACTTC.

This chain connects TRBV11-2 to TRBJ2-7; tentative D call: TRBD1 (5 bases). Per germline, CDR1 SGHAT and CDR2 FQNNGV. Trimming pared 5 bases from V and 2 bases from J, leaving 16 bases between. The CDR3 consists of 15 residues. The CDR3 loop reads CASSLEGARAYEQYF. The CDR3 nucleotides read TGTGCCAGCAGCCTCGAAGGGGCGAGAGCCTACGAGCAGTACTTC.

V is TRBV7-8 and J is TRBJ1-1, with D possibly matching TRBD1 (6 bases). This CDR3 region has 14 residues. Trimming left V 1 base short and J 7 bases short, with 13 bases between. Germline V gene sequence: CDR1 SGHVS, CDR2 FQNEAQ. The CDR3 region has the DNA TGTGCCAGCAGCTTAGGAGGGGGGGTATTTGAAGCTTTCTTT. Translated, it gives CASSLGGGVFEAFF. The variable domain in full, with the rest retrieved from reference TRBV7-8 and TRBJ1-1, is GAGVSQSPRYKVAKRGQDVALRCDPISGHVSLFWYQQALGQGPEFLTYFQNEAQLDKSGLPSDRFFAERPEGSVSTLKIQRTQQEDSAVYLCASSLGGGVFEAFFGQGTRLTVV.

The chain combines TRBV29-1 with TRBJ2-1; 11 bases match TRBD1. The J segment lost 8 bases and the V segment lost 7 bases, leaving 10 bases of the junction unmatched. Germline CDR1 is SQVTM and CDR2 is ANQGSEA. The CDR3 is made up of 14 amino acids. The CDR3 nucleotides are TGCAGCGCCGCCCGCCGGACAGGGGGCGATGAGCAGTTCTTC. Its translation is CSAARRTGGDEQFF.

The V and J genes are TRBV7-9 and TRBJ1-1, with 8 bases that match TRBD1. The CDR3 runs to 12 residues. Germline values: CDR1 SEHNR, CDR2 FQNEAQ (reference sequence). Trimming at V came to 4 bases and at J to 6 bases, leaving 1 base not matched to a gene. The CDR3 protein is CASSWGQAEAFF. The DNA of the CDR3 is TGTGCCAGCAGCTGGGGACAGGCTGAAGCTTTCTTT.

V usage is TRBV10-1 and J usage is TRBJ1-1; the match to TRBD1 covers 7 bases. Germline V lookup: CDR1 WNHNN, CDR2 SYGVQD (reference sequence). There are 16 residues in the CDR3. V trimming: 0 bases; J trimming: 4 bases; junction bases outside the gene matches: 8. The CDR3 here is CASSESGTAAGTEAFF. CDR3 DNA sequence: TGCGCCAGCAGTGAGTCAGGGACAGCCGCTGGCACTGAAGCTTTCTTT.

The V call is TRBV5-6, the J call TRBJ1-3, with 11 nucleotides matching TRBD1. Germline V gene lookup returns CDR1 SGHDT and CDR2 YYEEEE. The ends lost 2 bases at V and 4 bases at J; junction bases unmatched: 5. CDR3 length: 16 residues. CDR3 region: CASSLGGTGGGNTIYF. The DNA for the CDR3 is TGTGCCAGCAGCTTAGGAGGGACAGGGGGAGGAAACACCATATATTTT.

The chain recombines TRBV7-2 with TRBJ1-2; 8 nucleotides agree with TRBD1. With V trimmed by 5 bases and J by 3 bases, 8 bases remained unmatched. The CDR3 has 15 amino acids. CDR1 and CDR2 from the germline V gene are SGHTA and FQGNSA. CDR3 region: CASSTWDRSHYGYTF. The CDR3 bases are TGTGCCAGCAGCACATGGGACAGGTCTCACTATGGCTACACCTTC.

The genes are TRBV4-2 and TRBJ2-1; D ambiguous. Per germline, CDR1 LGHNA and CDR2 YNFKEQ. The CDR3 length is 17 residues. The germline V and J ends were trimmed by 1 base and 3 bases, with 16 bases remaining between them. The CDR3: CASSQVLSTEHYNEQFF. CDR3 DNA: TGTGCCAGCAGCCAAGTATTATCTACAGAGCACTACAATGAGCAGTTCTTC.